This T cell receptor beta chain was sequenced in a study of T cell responses to AZD1222 COVID-19 vaccine. Germline V gene sequence: CDR1 KGHSH, CDR2 LQKENI. The CDR3 loop spans 15 amino acids. V was cut by 0 bases and J by 4 bases, with 9 bases left in between. Sequencing was performed with immunoSEQ multiplex PCR; in TCRdb, only in-frame clones are kept and a portion is missing. The sample includes about 100,000 clones, 75% to 95% seen only once; the top ten take 1.3%. The sequencing here drew on peripheral blood, taken on day 0 of AZD1222 vaccination. The receptor was derived from an adult in good health. This chain links TRBV18 with TRBJ1-4, with a weak D call TRBD1 (6 bases). The CDR3 here is CASSPPDSDNEKLFF. For the CDR3, the DNA is TGTGCCAGCTCACCACCGGACAGCGATAATGAAAAACTGTTTTTT.